This T cell receptor beta chain was recorded in a study of vaccination and CD4 T cells after COVID-19 (dated 2022 in TCRdb). A note on the overall study: Convalescent patients had a positive SARS-CoV-2 result on nasal swab PCR, and of these patients, 8 or 9 had mild disease and one had severe disease. Control cultures received a CEFX viral epitope pool as the positive control, an HIV-1 Nef peptide pool as the negative control, or no peptide. The convalescent cohort included six males and four females, with two Hispanic individuals, seven Caucasians, two Asians and one multiracial person. Post-COVID blood samples from convalescent patients were collected a median of 101 days after diagnosis, with a range of 35 to 161 days. The time from the second vaccine dose to post-vaccine blood sampling had a median of around 72 days and ranged from about 14 to 241 days. Each participant got two doses of either the Pfizer-BioNTech BNT162b2 vaccine (n=8) or the Moderna mRNA-1273 vaccine (n=2). The cultures were stimulated with overlapping spike peptide pools from SARS-CoV-2 and from the common cold coronaviruses HCoV-NL63, HCoV-OC43 and HCoV-229E. In about 11 COVID-19 convalescent patients and a handful of infection-naive healthy vaccine recipients, the spike-specific CD4+ TCR repertoire before mRNA vaccination was compared with the repertoire after mRNA vaccination.

This clonotype was observed a handful of times. No cognate antigen has been identified for it. No quality values exist for individual bases; no much larger clone is one base distant. The sample's treatment or condition label, decoded: roughly 10-day PBMC culture with coronavirus spike peptide pools or control peptides (ViraFEST assay). The ViraFEST assay was used in the study, in which antigen-specific T cells were expanded with peptide pools and expanded clonotypes were subsequently identified by TCR sequencing. Positive SARS-CoV-2 PCR tests in the convalescent patients dated from March to December 2020, before Alpha, Beta and Delta variants emerged in the United States. PBMCs were cultured at around 2.2 million per well in IMDM supplemented with approximately 4.7% human AB serum and 9 to 10 IU/ml IL-2, with approximately 9.5 ug/ml peptide pools added. Half of the culture medium was replaced with fresh IL-2-containing medium on days 3 and 7. After 10 days of culture, CD4+ T cells were isolated by negative selection with the EasySep CD4+ T cell isolation kit. Ficoll-Paque Plus gradient centrifugation was used to isolate PBMCs from whole blood, and the isolated PBMCs were then either used fresh or cryopreserved at -140C. In general, triplicate wells were set up for every culture condition.

Summary of the overall study and its limitations: The number of convalescent patients in the study was relatively small, and the study did not examine early timepoints following natural infection. Of the vaccine-specific clones in convalescent patients, 304 of 307, or nearly all, reacted only to SARS-CoV-2 spike and did not cross-react with common cold coronaviruses. Among the post-vaccine SARS-CoV-2-reactive clones in convalescent patients, a median about 89% showed up only after vaccination, which suggests vaccine-specific priming. The median number of SARS-CoV-2-reactive clonotypes rose from 21 after infection to approximately 41 after vaccination, but the change was not significant.

The germline V gene (reference sequence) yields GTSNPN for CDR1 and SVGIG for CDR2. Trimming at the junction amounts to 5 bases on V and 0 bases on J, and the germline ends lie 11 bases apart. The CDR3, cysteine through phenylalanine, is 15 amino acids long. Kept here is only the CDR3 DNA, which spans 45 bases and is read in frame from base 1. The protocol used for the library was PCR. At the Johns Hopkins FTIC core, DNA from the cultured CD4+ T cells underwent TCR sequencing with the Oncomine TCR Beta short-read assay. The QIAamp micro DNA kit was used to extract genomic DNA from the cultured CD4+ T cells. The Oncomine TCR Beta libraries from cultured CD4+ T cells were pooled using unique dual indexes and then sequenced on an Illumina iSeq 100. As for the original processing: Non-productive sequences were filtered out, and CDR3s that did not start with C, did not end with F or W, or were shorter than 7 amino acids were discarded. Antigen-specific clonotypes were identified using the MANAFEST web application through comparison of peptide-stimulated wells with reference and other culture wells. Positive clones required FDR below 0.05, an odds ratio above 5, and productive frequency above 0.1% in at least two of three replicate wells. Cross-reactive clonotypes were defined as significantly expanded in both SARS-CoV-2 spike wells and at least one common cold coronavirus spike condition. CDR3 homology was assessed with Levenshtein distances (stringdist) and unrooted phylogenetic trees (ape) in R version 3.6.1. In TCRdb, the public reads were trimmed at Q25 with fastp and aligned with MiXCR, with productive beta chains retained. Each CDR3 protein appears once, grouped with its most common genes and DNA. V and J calls and clone size were set by TCRdb, not the authors. Present in this sample are several thousand distinct CDR3 sequences, approximately 16% of which were seen just once. More than 20% of the sample lies in the top ten.

Specimen: CD4+ T cells from blood, cultured in vitro. The TCR was taken from a human donor who had recovered from COVID-19. The chain is made from TRBV30 and TRBJ2-6; TRBD2 is perhaps the D gene, given 7 matching bases. The CDR3 in this case is CAWERGGSGANVLTF. The nucleotide sequence is TGTGCCTGGGAAAGGGGGGGCTCTGGGGCCAACGTCCTGACTTTC. Supplemented by the reference TRBV30 and TRBJ2-6 proteins around the CDR3, the complete variable domain is SQTIHQWPATLVQPVGSPLSLECTVEGTSNPNLYWYRQAAGRGLQLLFYSVGIGQISSEVPQNLSASRPQDRQFILSSKKLLLSDSGFYLCAWERGGSGANVLTFGAGSRLTVL.